This T cell receptor beta chain originates from a study of human T cells and chemical hapten exposure. There are a few counts of this clonotype. No antigen is known for it. As for time point: pre-sensitization, week 0. Stated treatment: therapeutic diphenylcyclopropenone sensitization with weekly scalp DPC. Study findings and constraints: With DPC sensitization, TCRs exceeding 1 in 1000 frequency showed no change. Because all patients had alopecia, their immune responses might differ from healthy ones.

Germline-derived CDR1 and CDR2 are SGHNT and YENEEA. Between the trimmed V and J ends, which lost 5 bases and 2 bases, there was a span of 12 bases. CDR3 length: 14 amino acids. Via MiXCR, TCRdb re-called the RACE reads, giving one row per CDR3 protein. The sample yields around 300,000 distinct CDR3 sequences, roughly 8% seen once. The TCR originated in a young man with alopecia areata. Some clones in this sample may be carry-over from other donors' samples. The sample in question was whole blood, obtained in connection with sensitization to the hapten diphenylcyclopropenone (DPC). The chain couples TRBV11-3 to TRBJ1-1; D is ambiguous. The CDR3 DNA is TGTGCCAGCAGCATGAAGGGCTCAAACACTGAAGCTTTCTTT. Residues: CASSMKGSNTEAFF. The full variable domain, in which reference TRBV11-3 and TRBJ1-1 provide the parts outside the CDR3, is EAGVVQSPRYKIIEKKQPVAFWCNPISGHNTLYWYLQNLGQGPELLIRYENEEAVDDSQLPKDRFSAERLKGVDSTLKIQPAELGDSAVYLCASSMKGSNTEAFFGQGTRLTVV.